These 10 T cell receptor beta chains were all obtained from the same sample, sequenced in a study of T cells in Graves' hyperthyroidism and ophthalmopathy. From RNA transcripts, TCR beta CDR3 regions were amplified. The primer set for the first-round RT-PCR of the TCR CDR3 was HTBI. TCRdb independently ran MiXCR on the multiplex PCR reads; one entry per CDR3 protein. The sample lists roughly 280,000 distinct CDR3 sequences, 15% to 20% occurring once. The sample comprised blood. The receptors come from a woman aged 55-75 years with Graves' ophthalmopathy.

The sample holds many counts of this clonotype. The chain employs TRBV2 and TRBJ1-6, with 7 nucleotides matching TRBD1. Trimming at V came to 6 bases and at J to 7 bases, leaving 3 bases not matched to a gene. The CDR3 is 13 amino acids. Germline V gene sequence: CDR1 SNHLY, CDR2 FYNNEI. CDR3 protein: CASSRDRNSPLHF. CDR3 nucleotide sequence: TGTGCCAGCAGCCGGGACAGAAATTCACCCCTCCACTTT.

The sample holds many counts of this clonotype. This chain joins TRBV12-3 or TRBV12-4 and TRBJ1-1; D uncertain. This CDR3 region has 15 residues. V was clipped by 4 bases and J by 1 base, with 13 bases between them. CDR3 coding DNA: TGTGCCAGCAGTTCCCAGGATCCCCCGAACACTGAAGCTTTCTTT. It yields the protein CASSSQDPPNTEAFF.

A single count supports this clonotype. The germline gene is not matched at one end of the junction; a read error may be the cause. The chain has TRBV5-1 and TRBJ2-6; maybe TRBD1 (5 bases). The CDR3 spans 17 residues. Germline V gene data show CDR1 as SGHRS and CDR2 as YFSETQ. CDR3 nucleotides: TGCGCCAGCAGCTCGTTCACGCAGGGTTCTGGGGCCAACGTCCTGGCTTTC. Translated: CASSSFTQGSGANVLAF. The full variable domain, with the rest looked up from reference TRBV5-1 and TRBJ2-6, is KAGVTQTPRYLIKTRGQQVTLSCSPISGHRSVSWYQQTPGQGLQFLFEYFSETQRNKGNFPGRFSGRQFSNSRSEMNVSTLELGDSALYLCASSSFTQGSGANVLAFGAGSRLTVL.

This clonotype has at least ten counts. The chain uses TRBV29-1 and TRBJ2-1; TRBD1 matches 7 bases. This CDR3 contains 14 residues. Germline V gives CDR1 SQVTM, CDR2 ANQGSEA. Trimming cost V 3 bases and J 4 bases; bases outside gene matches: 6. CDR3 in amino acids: CSVDRSGQYNEQFF. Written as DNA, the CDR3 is TGCAGCGTTGATCGTTCGGGACAGTACAATGAGCAGTTCTTC.

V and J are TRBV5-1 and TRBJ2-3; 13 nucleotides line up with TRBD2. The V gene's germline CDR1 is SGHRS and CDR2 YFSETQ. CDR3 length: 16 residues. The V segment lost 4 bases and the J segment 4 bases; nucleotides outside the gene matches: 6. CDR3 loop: CASSIGTSGVPDTQYF. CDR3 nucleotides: TGCGCCAGCAGCATCGGGACTAGCGGGGTTCCAGATACGCAGTATTTT.

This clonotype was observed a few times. The CDR3 DNA reads as TGCAGTGCTAGTCAGGACCCGGCCACCGGGGAGCTGTTTTTT. It codes for CSASQDPATGELFF. The rearrangement links TRBV20-1 to TRBJ2-2, with D unclear. The CDR3 is 14 amino acids. Germline V CDR1 and CDR2: DFQATT, SNEGSKA (reference sequence). Trimming took 3 bases from V and 4 from J, leaving 12 bases between them.

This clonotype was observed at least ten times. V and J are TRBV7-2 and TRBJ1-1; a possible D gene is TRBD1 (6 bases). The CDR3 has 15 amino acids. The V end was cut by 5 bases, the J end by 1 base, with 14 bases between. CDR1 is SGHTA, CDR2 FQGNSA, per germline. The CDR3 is CASSTRTAKNTEAFF. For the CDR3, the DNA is TGTGCCAGCAGCACCCGGACAGCTAAGAACACTGAAGCTTTCTTT.

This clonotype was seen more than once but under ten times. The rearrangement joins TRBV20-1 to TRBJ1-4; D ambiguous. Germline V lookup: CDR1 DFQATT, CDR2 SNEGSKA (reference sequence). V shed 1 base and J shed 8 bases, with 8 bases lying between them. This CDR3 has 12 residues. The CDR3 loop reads CSARGTHEKLFF. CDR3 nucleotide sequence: TGCAGTGCTAGAGGGACCCACGAAAAACTGTTTTTT.

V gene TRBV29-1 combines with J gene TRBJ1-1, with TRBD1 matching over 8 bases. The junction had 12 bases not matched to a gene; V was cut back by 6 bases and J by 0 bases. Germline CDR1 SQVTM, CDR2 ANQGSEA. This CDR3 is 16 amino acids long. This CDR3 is CSVAGGSGLMNTEAFF. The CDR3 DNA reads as TGCAGCGTCGCAGGGGGCTCGGGCCTGATGAACACTGAAGCTTTCTTT.

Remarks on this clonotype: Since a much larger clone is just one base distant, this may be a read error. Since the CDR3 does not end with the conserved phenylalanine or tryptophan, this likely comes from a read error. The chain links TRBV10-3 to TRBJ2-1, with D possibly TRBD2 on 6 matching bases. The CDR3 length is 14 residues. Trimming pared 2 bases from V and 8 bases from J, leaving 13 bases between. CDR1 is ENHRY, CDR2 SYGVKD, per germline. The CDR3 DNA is TGTGCCATCAGTGAGGGGGGTAGCGGCTATGAGCAGTTCTCC. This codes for CAISEGGSGYEQFS.